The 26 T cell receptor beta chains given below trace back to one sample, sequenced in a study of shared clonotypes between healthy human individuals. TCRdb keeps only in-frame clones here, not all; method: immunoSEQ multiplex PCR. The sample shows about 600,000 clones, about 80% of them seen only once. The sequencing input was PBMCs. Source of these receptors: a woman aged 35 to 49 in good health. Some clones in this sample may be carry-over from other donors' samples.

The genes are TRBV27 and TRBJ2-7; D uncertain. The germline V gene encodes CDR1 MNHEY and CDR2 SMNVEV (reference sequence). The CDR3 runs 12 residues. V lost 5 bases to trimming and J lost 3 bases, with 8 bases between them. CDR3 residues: CASSIDGYEQYF. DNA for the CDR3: TGTGCCAGCAGTATCGACGGCTACGAGCAGTACTTC.

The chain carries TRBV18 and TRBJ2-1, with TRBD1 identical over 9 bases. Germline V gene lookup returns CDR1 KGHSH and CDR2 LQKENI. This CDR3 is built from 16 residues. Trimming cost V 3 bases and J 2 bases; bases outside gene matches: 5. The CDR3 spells CASSPGWDRAYNEQFF. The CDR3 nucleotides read TGTGCCAGCTCACCGGGTTGGGACAGGGCCTACAATGAGCAGTTCTTC.

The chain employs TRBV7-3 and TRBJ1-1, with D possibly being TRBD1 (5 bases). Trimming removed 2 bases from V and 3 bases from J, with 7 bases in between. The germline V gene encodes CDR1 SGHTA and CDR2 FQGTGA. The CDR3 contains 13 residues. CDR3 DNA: TGTGCCAGCAGCTTAGGAGGGGACACTGAAGCTTTCTTT. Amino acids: CASSLGGDTEAFF. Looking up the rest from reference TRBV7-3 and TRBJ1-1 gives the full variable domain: GAGVSQTPSNKVTEKGKYVELRCDPISGHTALYWYRQSLGQGPEFLIYFQGTGAADDSGLPNDRFFAVRPEGSVSTLKIQRTERGDSAVYLCASSLGGDTEAFFGQGTRLTVV.

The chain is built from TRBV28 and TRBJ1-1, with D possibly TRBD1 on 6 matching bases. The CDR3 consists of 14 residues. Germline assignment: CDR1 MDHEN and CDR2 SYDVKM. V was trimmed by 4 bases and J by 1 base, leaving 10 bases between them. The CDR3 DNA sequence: TGTGCCAGCAGTTGGGCAGGGGAGAACACTGAAGCTTTCTTT. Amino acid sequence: CASSWAGENTEAFF.

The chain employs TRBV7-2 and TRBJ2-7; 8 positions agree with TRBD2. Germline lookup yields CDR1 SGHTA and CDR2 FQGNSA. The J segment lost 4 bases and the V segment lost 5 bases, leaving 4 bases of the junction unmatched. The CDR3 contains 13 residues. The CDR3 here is CASSSGRGYEQYF. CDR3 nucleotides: TGTGCCAGCAGCAGCGGGAGAGGGTACGAGCAGTACTTC. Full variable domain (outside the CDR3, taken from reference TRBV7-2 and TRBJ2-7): GAGVSQSPSNKVTEKGKDVELRCDPISGHTALYWYRQSLGQGLEFLIYFQGNSAPDKSGLPSDRFSAERTGGSVSTLTIQRTQQEDSAVYLCASSSGRGYEQYFGPGTRLTVT.

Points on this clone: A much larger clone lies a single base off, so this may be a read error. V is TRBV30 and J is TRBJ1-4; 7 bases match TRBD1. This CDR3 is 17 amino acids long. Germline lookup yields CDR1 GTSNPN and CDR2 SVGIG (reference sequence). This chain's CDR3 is CAWSVNRGHATNERLFF. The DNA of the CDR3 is TGTGCCTGGAGTGTTAACAGGGGCCATGCAACTAATGAAAGACTGTTTTTT.

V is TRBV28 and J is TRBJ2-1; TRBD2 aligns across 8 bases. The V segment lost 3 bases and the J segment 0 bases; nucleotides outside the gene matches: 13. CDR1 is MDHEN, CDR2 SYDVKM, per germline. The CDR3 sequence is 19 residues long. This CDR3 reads CASSFLGLDGRGSYNEQFF. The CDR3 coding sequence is TGTGCCAGCAGTTTCCTGGGACTAGATGGGAGAGGCTCCTACAATGAGCAGTTCTTC.

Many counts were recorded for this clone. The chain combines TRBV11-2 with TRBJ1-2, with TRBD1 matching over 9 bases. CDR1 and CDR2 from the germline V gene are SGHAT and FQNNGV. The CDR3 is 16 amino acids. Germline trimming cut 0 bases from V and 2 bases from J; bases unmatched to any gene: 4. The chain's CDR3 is CASSLDQGTGNYGYTF. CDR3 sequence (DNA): TGTGCCAGCAGCTTAGATCAGGGGACAGGGAACTATGGCTACACCTTC.

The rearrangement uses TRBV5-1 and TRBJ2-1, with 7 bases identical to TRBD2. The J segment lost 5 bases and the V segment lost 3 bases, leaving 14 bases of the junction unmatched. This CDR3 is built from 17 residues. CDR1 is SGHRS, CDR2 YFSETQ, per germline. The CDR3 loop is CASSSRSGALINNEQFF. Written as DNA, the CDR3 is TGCGCCAGCAGCTCGAGGAGCGGGGCATTAATTAACAATGAGCAGTTCTTC.

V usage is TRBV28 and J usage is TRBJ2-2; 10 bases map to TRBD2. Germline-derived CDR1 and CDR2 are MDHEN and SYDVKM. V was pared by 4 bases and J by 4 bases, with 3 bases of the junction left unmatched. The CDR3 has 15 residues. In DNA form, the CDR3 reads TGTGCCAGCAGTTCTAGCGGGAGAGGCACCGGGGAGCTGTTTTTT. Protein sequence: CASSSSGRGTGELFF.

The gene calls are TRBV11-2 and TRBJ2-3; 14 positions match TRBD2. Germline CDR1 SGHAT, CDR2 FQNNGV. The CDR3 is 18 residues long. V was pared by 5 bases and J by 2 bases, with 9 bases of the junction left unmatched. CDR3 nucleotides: TGTGCCAGCAGCCAATGGGGACTAGCGGGAGTTGTCACAGATACGCAGTATTTT. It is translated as CASSQWGLAGVVTDTQYF.

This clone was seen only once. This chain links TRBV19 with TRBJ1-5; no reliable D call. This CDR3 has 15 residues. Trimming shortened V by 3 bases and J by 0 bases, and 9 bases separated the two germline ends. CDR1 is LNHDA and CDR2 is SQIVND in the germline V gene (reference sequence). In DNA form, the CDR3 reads TGTGCCAGTAGTATTGGACCCTTTAGCAATCAGCCCCAGCATTTT. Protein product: CASSIGPFSNQPQHF.

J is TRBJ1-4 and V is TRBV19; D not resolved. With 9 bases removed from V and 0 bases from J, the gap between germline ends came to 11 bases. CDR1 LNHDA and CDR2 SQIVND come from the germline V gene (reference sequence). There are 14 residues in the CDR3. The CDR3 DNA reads TGTGCCAGCTCGGACCGTGCAACTAATGAAAAACTGTTTTTT. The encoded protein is CASSDRATNEKLFF.

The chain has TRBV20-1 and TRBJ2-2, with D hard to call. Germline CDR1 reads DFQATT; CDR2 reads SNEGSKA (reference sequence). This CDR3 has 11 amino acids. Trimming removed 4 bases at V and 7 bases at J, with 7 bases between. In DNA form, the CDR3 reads TGCAGTGCTACATGGAACGGGGAGCTGTTTTTT. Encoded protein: CSATWNGELFF.

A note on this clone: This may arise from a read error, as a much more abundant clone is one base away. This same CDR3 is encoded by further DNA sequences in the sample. CDR3 DNA sequence: TGTGCCAGCTCACCACCGGGGGCCTACGAGCAGCACTTC. Protein sequence: CASSPPGAYEQHF. The chain joins TRBV18 to TRBJ2-7, with a weak D call TRBD1 (6 bases). From germline, CDR1 is KGHSH and CDR2 LQKENI. CDR3 size: 13 residues.

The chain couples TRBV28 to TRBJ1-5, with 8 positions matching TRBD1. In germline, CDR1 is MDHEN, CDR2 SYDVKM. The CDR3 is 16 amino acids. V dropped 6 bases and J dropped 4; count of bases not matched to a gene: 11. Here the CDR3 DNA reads TGTGCCAGCAGCACAATAACCCGGGACAGGAATCAGCCCCAGCATTTT. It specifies CASSTITRDRNQPQHF.

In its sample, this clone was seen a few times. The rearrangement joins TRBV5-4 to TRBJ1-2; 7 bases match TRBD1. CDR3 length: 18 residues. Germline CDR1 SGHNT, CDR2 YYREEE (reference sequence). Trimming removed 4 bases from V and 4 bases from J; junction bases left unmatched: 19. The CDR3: CASSHATPDRVPGYGYTF. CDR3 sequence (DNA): TGTGCCAGCAGCCACGCCACCCCTGACAGGGTTCCTGGCTATGGCTACACCTTC.

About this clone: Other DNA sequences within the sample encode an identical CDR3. Written as DNA, the CDR3 is TGCGCCAGCAGCTTCCGACAGGGGAACACCGGGGAGCTGTTTTTT. Residues: CASSFRQGNTGELFF. The chain is built from TRBV5-1 and TRBJ2-2; 7 bases are shared with TRBD1. This CDR3 region has 15 residues. Germline assignment: CDR1 SGHRS and CDR2 YFSETQ. Trimming took 2 bases from V and 1 from J; bases not matched to a gene: 2.

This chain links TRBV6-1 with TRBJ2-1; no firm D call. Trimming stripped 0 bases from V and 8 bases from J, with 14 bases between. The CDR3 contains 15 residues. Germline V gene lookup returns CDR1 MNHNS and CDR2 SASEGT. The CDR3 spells CASSEAPKARDEQFF. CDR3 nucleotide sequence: TGTGCCAGCAGTGAAGCTCCAAAAGCTAGAGATGAGCAGTTCTTC.

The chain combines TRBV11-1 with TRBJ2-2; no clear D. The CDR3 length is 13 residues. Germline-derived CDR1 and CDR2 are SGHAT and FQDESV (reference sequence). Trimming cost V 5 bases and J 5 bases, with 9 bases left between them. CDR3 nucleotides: TGTGCCAGCAGCCCTCGCCGGACCGGGGAGCTGTTTTTT. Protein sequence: CASSPRRTGELFF.

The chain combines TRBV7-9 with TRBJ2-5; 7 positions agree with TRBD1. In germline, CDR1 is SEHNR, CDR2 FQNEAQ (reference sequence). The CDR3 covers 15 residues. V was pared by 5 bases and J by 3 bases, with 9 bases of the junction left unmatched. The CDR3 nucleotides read TGTGCCAGCAGCCCTCTGACAGGGACGGAAGAGACCCAGTACTTC. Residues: CASSPLTGTEETQYF.

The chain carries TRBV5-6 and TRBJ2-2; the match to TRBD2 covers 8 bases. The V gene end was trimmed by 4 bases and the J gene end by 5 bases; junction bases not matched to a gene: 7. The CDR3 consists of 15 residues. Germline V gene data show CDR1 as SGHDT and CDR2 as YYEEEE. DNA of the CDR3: TGTGCCAGCAGCCAGGGACTAGGCGTGACCGGGGAGCTGTTTTTT. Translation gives CASSQGLGVTGELFF. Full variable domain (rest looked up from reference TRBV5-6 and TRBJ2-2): DAGVTQSPTHLIKTRGQQVTLRCSPKSGHDTVSWYQQALGQGPQFIFQYYEEEERQRGNFPDRFSGHQFPNYSSELNVNALLLGDSALYLCASSQGLGVTGELFFGEGSRLTVL.

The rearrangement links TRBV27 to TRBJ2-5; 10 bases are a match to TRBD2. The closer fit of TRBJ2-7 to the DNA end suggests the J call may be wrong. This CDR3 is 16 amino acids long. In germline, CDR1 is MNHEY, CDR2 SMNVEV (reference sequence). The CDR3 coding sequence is TGTGCCAGCAGCACTTACACGGGACTAGCGATGAACGAGCAGTACTTC. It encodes CASSTYTGLAMNEQYF.

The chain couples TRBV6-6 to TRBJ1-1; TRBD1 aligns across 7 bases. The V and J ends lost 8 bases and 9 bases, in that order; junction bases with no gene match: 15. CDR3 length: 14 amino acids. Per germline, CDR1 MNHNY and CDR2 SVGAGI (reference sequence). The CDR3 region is CASVYPGGDSKAFF. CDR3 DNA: TGTGCCAGCGTATACCCAGGGGGGGATAGTAAAGCTTTCTTT.

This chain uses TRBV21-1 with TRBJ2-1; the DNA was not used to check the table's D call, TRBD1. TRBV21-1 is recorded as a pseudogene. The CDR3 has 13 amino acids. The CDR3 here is CASSGQGLNEQFF. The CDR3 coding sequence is TGTGCCAGCAGCGGACAGGGGCTGAATGAGCAGTTCTTC.

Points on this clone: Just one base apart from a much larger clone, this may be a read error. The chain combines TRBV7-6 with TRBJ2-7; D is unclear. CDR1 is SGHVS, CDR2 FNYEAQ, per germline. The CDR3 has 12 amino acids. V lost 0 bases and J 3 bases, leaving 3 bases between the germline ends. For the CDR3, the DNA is TGTGCCAGCAGCTTAGCTTTCTACGAGCAGTACTTC. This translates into CASSLAFYEQYF. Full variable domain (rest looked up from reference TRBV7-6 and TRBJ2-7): GAGVSQSPRYKVTKRGQDVALRCDPISGHVSLYWYRQALGQGPEFLTYFNYEAQQDKSGLPNDRFSAERPEGSISTLTIQRTEQRDSAMYRCASSLAFYEQYFGPGTRLTVT.